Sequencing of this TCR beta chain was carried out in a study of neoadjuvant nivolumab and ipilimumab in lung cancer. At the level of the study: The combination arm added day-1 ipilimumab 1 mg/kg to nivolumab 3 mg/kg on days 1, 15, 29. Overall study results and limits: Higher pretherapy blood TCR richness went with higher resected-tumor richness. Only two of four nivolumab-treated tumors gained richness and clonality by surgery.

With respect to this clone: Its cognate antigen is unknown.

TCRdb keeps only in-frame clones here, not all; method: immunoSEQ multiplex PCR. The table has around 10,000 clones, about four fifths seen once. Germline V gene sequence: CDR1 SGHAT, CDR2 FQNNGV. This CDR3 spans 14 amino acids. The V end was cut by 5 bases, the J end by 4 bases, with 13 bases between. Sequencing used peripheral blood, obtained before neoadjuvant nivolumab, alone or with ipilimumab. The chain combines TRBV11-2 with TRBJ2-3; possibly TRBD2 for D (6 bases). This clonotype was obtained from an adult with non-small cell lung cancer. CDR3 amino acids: CASSPTGVADTQYF. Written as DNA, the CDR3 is TGTGCCAGCAGCCCGACGGGGGTTGCAGATACGCAGTATTTT.